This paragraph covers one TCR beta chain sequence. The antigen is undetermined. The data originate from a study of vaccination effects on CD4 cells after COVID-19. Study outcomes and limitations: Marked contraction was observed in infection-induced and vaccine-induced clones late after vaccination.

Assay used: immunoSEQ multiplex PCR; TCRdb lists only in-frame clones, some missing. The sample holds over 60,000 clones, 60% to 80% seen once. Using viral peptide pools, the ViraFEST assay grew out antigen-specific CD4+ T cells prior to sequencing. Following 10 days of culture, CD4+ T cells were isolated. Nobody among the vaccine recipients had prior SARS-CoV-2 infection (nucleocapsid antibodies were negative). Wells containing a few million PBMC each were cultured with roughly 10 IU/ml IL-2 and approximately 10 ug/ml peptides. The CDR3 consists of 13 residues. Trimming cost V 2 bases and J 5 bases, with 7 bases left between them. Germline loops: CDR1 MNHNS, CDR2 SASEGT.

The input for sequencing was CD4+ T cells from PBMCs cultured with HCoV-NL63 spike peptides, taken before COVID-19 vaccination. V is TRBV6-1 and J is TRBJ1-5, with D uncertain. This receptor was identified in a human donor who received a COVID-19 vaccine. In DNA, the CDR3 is TGTGCCAGCAGTGAATTTTGGGATCAGCCCCAGCATTTT. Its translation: CASSEFWDQPQHF.